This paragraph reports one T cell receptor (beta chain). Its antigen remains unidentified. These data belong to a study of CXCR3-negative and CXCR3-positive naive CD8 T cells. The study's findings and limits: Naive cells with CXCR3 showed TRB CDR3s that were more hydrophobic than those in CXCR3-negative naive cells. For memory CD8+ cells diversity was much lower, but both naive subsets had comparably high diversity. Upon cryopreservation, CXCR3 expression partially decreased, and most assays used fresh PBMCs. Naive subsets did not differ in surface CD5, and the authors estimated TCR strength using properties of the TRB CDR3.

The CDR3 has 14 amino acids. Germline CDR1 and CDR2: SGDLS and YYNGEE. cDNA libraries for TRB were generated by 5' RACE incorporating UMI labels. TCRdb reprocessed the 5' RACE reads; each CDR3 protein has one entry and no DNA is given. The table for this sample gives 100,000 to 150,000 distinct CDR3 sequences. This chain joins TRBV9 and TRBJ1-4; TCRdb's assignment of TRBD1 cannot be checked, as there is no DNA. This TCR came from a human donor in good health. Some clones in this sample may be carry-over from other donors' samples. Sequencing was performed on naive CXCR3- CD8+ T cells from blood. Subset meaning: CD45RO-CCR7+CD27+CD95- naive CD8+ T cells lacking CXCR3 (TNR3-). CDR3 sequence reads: CASSPKTGNEKLFF.